What follows are 15 T cell receptor beta chains derived from one specimen sequenced in a study of blood T cell repertoires in COVID-19. Here immunoSEQ multiplex PCR was the method, and the copy in TCRdb shows in-frame clones only, minus some. Among roughly 240,000 clones listed, approximately 90% were seen once. The specimen was PBMCs or T cells enriched from blood (not recorded which). The source of these receptors is a woman between 35 and 50 years old with acute COVID-19.

The rearrangement uses TRBV10-3 and TRBJ2-7, with 9 bases matching TRBD2. Germline V gene sequence: CDR1 ENHRY, CDR2 SYGVKD. Trimming at V came to 5 bases and at J to 3 bases, leaving 8 bases not matched to a gene. The CDR3 is 15 amino acids. DNA for the CDR3: TGTGCCATCAGTAAAAGCGGGGGGCCACTCTACGAGCAGTACTTC. Encoded protein: CAISKSGGPLYEQYF.

This chain connects TRBV7-9 to TRBJ2-7, with D possibly being TRBD1 (6 bases). Trimming left V 4 bases short and J 3 bases short, with 13 bases between. The CDR3 is made up of 14 amino acids. Germline CDR1 and CDR2: SEHNR and FQNEAQ (reference sequence). The CDR3 bases are TGTGCCAGCAGCTCCCCCCTACAGGGCTACGAGCAGTACGTC. This gives the protein CASSSPLQGYEQYV.

The chain has TRBV2 and TRBJ1-4, with 9 nucleotides matching TRBD1. Germline CDR1 SNHLY, CDR2 FYNNEI. This CDR3 comprises 14 residues. Unmatched junction bases numbered 2, after V lost 7 bases and J lost 2 bases. Here the CDR3 reads CASTGQGTNEKLFF. The CDR3 region has the DNA TGTGCCAGCACGGGACAGGGCACTAATGAAAAACTGTTTTTT.

The J gene is TRBJ2-6, the V gene TRBV5-1; D uncertain. This CDR3 region has 18 residues. CDR1 SGHRS and CDR2 YFSETQ come from the germline V gene. Trimming pared 1 base from V and 1 base from J, leaving 15 bases between. The DNA of the CDR3 is TGCGCCAGCAGCTTGTCGGCCAGAGGTGGGTCTGGGGCCAACGTCCTGACTTTC. It yields the protein CASSLSARGGSGANVLTF. Looking up the rest from reference TRBV5-1 and TRBJ2-6 gives the full variable domain: KAGVTQTPRYLIKTRGQQVTLSCSPISGHRSVSWYQQTPGQGLQFLFEYFSETQRNKGNFPGRFSGRQFSNSRSEMNVSTLELGDSALYLCASSLSARGGSGANVLTFGAGSRLTVL.

The chain joins TRBV11-3 to TRBJ2-1, with TRBD2 identical over 9 bases. V shed 9 bases and J 6 bases; nucleotides not matched to a gene: 18. CDR1 is SGHNT, CDR2 YENEEA, per germline. The length of the CDR3 is 17 residues. CDR3 residues: CASQLTWTSELSNEQFF. As DNA, the CDR3 is TGTGCCAGTCAGCTTACCTGGACTAGCGAGCTAAGCAATGAGCAGTTCTTC.

CDR3 in DNA: TGTGCCAGCAGTGTTACCTCGACAGTATCTGGAAACACCATATATTTT. Translated: CASSVTSTVSGNTIYF. The chain combines TRBV6-1 with TRBJ1-3; D is possibly TRBD1 (5 bases). This CDR3 is built from 16 residues. V lost 4 bases to trimming and J lost 1 base, with 14 bases between them. CDR1 and CDR2 from the germline V gene are MNHNS and SASEGT.

The gene calls are TRBV9 and TRBJ1-3, with 12 bases matching TRBD1. V shed 0 bases and J 2 bases; nucleotides not matched to a gene: 3. The CDR3 is 17 residues long. CDR1 is SGDLS and CDR2 is YYNGEE in the germline V gene. The CDR3 sequence: CASSVGGTGGPGNTIYF. In nucleotides, the CDR3 is TGTGCCAGCAGCGTAGGCGGGACAGGGGGCCCTGGAAACACCATATATTTT.

This sequence joins TRBV5-1 and TRBJ1-5; D may be TRBD1 (5 bases). The CDR3 has 15 amino acids. V lost 0 bases and J lost 3, with 10 bases in between. Germline loops: CDR1 SGHRS, CDR2 YFSETQ. In nucleotides, the CDR3 is TGCGCCAGCAGCTTGGGCGGGACCCCCAATCAGCCCCAGCATTTT. The encoded protein is CASSLGGTPNQPQHF.

The rearrangement joins TRBV11-2 to TRBJ1-6; D unresolved. The V and J ends lost 5 bases and 6 bases respectively, with 14 bases between them. Per the germline V gene, CDR1 is SGHAT and CDR2 is FQNNGV. This CDR3 region has 15 residues. The CDR3 DNA reads TGTGCCAGCAGCCGTAACGGGAGGAGTAATTCACCCCTCCACTTT. Translated: CASSRNGRSNSPLHF.

The chain uses TRBV28 and TRBJ1-1; TRBD1 might be the D (6 bases). This CDR3 has 13 amino acids. From germline, CDR1 is MDHEN and CDR2 SYDVKM. Trimming removed 6 bases from V and 0 bases from J, with 8 bases in between. The CDR3 DNA follows: TGTGCCAGCAGGCGGACAGTGAACACTGAAGCTTTCTTT. The encoded protein is CASRRTVNTEAFF.

V is TRBV19 and J is TRBJ1-6; 9 bases are shared with TRBD1. In germline, CDR1 is LNHDA, CDR2 SQIVND (reference sequence). V dropped 5 bases and J dropped 6; count of bases not matched to a gene: 8. This CDR3 has 16 amino acids. CDR3 in DNA: TGTGCCAGTAGTCCTACAGGGGGCATTAGTAATTCACCCCTCCACTTT. It specifies CASSPTGGISNSPLHF.

The chain joins TRBV5-4 to TRBJ2-1; possible D gene TRBD2, 6 bases. CDR3 length equals 17 residues. Germline V CDR1 and CDR2: SGHNT, YYREEE (reference sequence). V was trimmed by 4 bases and J by 5 bases, leaving 22 bases between them. DNA of the CDR3: TGTGCCAGCAGCATCAGGGAAAGGGACTTCCAGGACAATGAGCAGTTCTTC. Amino acid sequence: CASSIRERDFQDNEQFF.

The V gene is TRBV5-1, the J gene TRBJ1-1; 9 positions agree with TRBD1. In germline, CDR1 is SGHRS, CDR2 YFSETQ. Trimming took 4 bases from V and 1 from J; bases not matched to a gene: 8. This CDR3 has 16 amino acids. The CDR3 sequence is CASSPGGQGRNTEAFF. In nucleotides, the CDR3 is TGCGCCAGCAGCCCCGGGGGACAGGGCCGGAACACTGAAGCTTTCTTT.

DNA of the CDR3: TGTGCCAGCAGCACCGGGACAGGGCTAGAAAAACTGTTTTTT. Translating it yields CASSTGTGLEKLFF. V usage is TRBV7-9 and J usage is TRBJ1-4; 9 bases line up with TRBD1. With V trimmed by 5 bases and J by 8 bases, 6 bases remained unmatched. The CDR3 loop spans 14 amino acids. Germline V gene sequence: CDR1 SEHNR, CDR2 FQNEAQ (reference sequence).

The chain couples TRBV25-1 to TRBJ1-1; no reliable D call. The CDR3 contains 13 residues. CDR1 and CDR2 from the germline V gene are MGHDK and SYGVNS. Trimming removed 3 bases from V and 6 bases from J, with 11 bases in between. The CDR3 nucleotides are TGTGCCAGCAGTGATACCGGGTGGGCTGAAGCTTTCTTT. Amino acid sequence: CASSDTGWAEAFF.